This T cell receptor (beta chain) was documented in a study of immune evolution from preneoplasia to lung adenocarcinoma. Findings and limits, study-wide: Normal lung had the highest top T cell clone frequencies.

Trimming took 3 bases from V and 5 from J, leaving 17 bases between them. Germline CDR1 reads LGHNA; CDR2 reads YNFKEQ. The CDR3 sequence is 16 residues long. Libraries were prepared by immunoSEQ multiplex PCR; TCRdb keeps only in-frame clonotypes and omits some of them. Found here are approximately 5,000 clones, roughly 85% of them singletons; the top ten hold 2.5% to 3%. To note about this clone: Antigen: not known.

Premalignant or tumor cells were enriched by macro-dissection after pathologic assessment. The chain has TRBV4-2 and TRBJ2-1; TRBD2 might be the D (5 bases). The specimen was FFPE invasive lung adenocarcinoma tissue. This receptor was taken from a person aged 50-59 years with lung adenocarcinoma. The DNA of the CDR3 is TGTGCCAGCAGCCAGGAAGGACTCATAGACCACAATGAGCAGTTCTTC. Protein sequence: CASSQEGLIDHNEQFF.